This T cell receptor (beta chain) was sequenced for a study of shared clonotypes between healthy human individuals. V lost 4 bases and J lost 3; bases outside the gene matches: 4. The CDR3 contains 15 residues. Germline-derived CDR1 and CDR2 are MNHEY and SMNVEV (reference sequence). Genomic DNA for unsorted samples was obtained from some 100 million PBMCs. Deep-level assay runs were performed. Sequencing used immunoSEQ multiplex PCR; TCRdb keeps in-frame clones, though not all of them. The sample carries some 500,000 clones, 60% to 80% recorded once. The material sequenced was PBMCs. The rearrangement links TRBV27 to TRBJ2-1, with 9 bases matching TRBD2. This TCR derives from a woman aged 35 to 49 in good health. Some clones in this sample may be carry-over from other donors' samples. The CDR3 loop is CASSWGSGSYNEQFF. The CDR3 DNA reads TGTGCCAGCAGTTGGGGTAGCGGGAGCTACAATGAGCAGTTCTTC.